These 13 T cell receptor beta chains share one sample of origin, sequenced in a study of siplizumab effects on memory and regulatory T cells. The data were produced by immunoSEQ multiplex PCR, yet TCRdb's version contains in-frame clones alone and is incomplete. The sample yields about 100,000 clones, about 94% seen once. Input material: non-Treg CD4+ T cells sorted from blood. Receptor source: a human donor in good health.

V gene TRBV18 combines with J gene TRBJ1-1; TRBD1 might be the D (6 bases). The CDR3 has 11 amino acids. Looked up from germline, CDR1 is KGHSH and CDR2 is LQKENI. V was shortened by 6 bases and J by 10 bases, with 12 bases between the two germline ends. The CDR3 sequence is CASSIPGVAFF. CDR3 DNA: TGTGCCAGCTCCATCCCAGGGGTAGCTTTCTTT.

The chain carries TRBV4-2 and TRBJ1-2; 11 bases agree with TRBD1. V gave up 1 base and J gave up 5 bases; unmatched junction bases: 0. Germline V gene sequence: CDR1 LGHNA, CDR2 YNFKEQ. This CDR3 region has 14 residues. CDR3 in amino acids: CASSQGDRGYGYTF. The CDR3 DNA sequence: TGTGCCAGCAGCCAAGGGGACAGGGGGTATGGCTACACCTTC.

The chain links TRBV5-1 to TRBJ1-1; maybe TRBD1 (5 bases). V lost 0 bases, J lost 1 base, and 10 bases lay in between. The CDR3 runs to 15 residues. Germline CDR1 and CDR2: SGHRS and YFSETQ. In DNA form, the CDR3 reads TGCGCCAGCAGCTTGGCCGGGACGACGAACACTGAAGCTTTCTTT. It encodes CASSLAGTTNTEAFF. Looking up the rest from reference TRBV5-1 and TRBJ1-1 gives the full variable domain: KAGVTQTPRYLIKTRGQQVTLSCSPISGHRSVSWYQQTPGQGLQFLFEYFSETQRNKGNFPGRFSGRQFSNSRSEMNVSTLELGDSALYLCASSLAGTTNTEAFFGQGTRLTVV.

CDR3 protein: CASSLGSTGKYEQYF. The CDR3 bases are TGTGCCAGCAGCTTAGGATCCACAGGGAAGTACGAGCAGTACTTC. This rearrangement joins TRBV7-9 to TRBJ2-7, with D perhaps matching TRBD1 (6 bases). The CDR3 loop spans 15 amino acids. V was trimmed by 1 base and J by 4 bases, leaving 14 bases between them. The germline V gene has CDR1 SEHNR and CDR2 FQNEAQ (reference sequence).

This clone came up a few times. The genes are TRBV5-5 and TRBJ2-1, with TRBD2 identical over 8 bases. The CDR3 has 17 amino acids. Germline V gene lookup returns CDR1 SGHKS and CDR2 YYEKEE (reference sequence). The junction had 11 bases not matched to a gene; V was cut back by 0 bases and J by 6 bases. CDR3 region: CASSLGLTSGPLNEQFF. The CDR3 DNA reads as TGTGCCAGCAGCTTGGGTCTAACTAGCGGTCCCCTCAATGAGCAGTTCTTC.

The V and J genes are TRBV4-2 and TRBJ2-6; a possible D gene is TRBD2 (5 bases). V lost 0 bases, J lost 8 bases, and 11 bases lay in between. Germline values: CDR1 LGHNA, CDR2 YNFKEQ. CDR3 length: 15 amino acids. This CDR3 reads CASSQEARESNVLTF. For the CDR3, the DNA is TGTGCCAGCAGCCAAGAAGCAAGGGAGTCCAACGTCCTGACTTTC.

CDR3 DNA: TGCGCCAGCAGGGGGTCACTAGCGGGGATGAGCACAGATACGCAGTATTTT. This translates into CASRGSLAGMSTDTQYF. V and J are TRBV4-1 and TRBJ2-3; 10 nucleotides match TRBD2. The CDR3 runs to 17 residues. Losses at the gene ends were 6 bases for V and 0 bases for J; bases not matched to a gene: 9. The V gene's germline CDR1 is MGHRA and CDR2 YSYEKL.

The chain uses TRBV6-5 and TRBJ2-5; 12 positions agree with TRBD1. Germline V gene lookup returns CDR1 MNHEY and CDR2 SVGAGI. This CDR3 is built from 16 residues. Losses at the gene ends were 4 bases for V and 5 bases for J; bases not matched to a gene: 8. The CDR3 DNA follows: TGTGCCAGCAGTTCCCTTCGGGACAGGGGGCCGGAGACCCAGTACTTC. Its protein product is CASSSLRDRGPETQYF.

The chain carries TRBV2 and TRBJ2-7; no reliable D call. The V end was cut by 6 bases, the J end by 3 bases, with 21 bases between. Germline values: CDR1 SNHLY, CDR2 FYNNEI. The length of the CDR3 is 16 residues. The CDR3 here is CASRGTAPQDIYEQYF. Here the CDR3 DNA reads TGTGCCAGCAGGGGTACAGCCCCACAAGATATCTACGAGCAGTACTTC.

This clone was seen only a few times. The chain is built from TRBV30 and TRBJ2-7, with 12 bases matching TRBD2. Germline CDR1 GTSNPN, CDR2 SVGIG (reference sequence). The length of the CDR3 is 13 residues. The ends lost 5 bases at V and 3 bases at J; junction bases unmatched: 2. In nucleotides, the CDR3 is TGTGCCTGGGGACTAGCGGGAAGCTACGAGCAGTACTTC. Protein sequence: CAWGLAGSYEQYF.

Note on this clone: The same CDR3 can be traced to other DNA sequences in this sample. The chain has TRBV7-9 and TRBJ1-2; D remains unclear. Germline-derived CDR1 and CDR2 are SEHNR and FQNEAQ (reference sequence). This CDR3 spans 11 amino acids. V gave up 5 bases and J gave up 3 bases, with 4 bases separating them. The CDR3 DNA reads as TGTGCCAGCAGCCTGGACTATGGCTACACCTTC. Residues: CASSLDYGYTF.

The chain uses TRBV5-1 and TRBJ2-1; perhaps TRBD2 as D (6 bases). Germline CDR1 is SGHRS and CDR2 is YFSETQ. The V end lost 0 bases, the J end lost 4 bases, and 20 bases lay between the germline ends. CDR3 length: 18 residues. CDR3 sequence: CASSLALDFAGKYNEQFF. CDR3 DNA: TGCGCCAGCAGCTTGGCCTTGGACTTCGCGGGGAAGTACAATGAGCAGTTCTTC.

CDR3 nucleotide sequence: TGTGCCAGCAGTTCCCCGGGAGCTTCCTACGAGCAGTACTTC. This encodes CASSSPGASYEQYF. V usage is TRBV28 and J usage is TRBJ2-7; maybe TRBD2 (6 bases). Germline CDR1 is MDHEN and CDR2 is SYDVKM. The CDR3 totals 14 residues. Trimming stripped 4 bases from V and 1 base from J, with 11 bases between.